This T cell receptor beta chain was identified during a study of blood T cell repertoires in COVID-19. Study context: Sources were T cells, B-cell-depleted T cells, or PBMCs; the material itself was cDNA or gDNA.

In the original processing: Amplification of reference gene primers was used by the study to estimate nucleated cell counts. The protocol was immunoSEQ multiplex PCR, while the TCRdb copy is restricted to in-frame clones and leaves out a portion. V, J and clone size derive from that table, while D and trimming were established from the DNA sequence. The repertoire holds about 430,000 clones, with about 88% as singletons. This CDR3 contains 15 residues. The trim removed 3 bases at V and 9 bases at J, leaving 10 bases unmatched. CDR1 is GTSNPN and CDR2 is SVGIG in the germline V gene (reference sequence). Participants came from about 24 US areas, aged roughly 18 to 90 years. Participants reported their clinical history, and cohort assignment relied on those reports.

Material for sequencing was PBMCs or T cells enriched from blood (not recorded which). The rearrangement joins TRBV30 to TRBJ2-1, with 11 bases that match TRBD2. The clonotype was recovered from a woman between 18 and 30 years old who had been exposed to COVID-19. The CDR3 is CAWRPLAGAPSEQFF. CDR3 bases: TGTGCCTGGAGGCCACTAGCGGGGGCCCCCAGTGAGCAGTTCTTC. The full variable domain, with the rest looked up from reference TRBV30 and TRBJ2-1, is SQTIHQWPATLVQPVGSPLSLECTVEGTSNPNLYWYRQAAGRGLQLLFYSVGIGQISSEVPQNLSASRPQDRQFILSSKKLLLSDSGFYLCAWRPLAGAPSEQFFGPGTRLTVL.